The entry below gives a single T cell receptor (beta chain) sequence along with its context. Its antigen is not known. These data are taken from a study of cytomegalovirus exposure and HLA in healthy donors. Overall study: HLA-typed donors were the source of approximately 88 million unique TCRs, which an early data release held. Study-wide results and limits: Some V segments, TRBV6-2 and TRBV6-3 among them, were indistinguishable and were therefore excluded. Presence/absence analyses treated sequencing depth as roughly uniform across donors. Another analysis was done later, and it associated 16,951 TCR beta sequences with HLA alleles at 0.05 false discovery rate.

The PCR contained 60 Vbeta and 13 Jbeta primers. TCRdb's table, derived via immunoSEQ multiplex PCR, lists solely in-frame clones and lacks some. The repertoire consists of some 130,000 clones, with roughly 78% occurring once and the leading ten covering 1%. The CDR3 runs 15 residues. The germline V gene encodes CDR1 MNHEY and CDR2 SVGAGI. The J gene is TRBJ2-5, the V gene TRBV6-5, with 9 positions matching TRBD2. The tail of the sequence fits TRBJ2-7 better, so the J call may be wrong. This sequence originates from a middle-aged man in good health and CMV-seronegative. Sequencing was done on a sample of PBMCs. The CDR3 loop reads CASSYSSGSGYEQYF. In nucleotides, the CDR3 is TGTGCCAGCAGTTACTCTAGCGGGAGTGGGTACGAGCAGTACTTC.